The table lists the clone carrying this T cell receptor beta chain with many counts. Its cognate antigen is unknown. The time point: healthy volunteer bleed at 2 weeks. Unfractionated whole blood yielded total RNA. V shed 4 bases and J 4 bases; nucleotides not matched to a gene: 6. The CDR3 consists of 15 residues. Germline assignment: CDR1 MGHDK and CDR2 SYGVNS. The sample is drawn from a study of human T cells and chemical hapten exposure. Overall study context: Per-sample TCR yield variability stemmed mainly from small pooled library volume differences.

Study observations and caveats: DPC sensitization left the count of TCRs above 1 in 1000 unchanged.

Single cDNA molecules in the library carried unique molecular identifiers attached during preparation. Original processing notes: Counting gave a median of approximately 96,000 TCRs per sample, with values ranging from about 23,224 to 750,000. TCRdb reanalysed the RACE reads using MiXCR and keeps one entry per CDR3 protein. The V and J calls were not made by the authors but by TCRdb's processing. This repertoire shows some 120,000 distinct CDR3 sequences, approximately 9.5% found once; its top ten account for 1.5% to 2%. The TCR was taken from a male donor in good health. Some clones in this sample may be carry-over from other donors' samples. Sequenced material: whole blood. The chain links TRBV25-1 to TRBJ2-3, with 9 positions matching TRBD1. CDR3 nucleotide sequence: TGTGCCAGCAGTGCCCTGGGACAGGGCGCAGATACGCAGTATTTT. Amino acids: CASSALGQGADTQYF.